This TCR beta chain was observed in a study of shared clonotypes between healthy human individuals. Trimming stripped 1 base from V and 7 bases from J, with 7 bases between. Germline CDR1 and CDR2: MDHEN and SYDVKM. The CDR3 is 13 amino acids. The method was immunoSEQ multiplex PCR; TCRdb's version includes in-frame clones alone and lacks a portion of them. The sample lists about 1.1 million clones; roughly 80% were seen once. This receptor was identified in a man aged 18 to 30 in good health. Some clones in this sample may be carry-over from other donors' samples. This chain uses TRBV28 with TRBJ2-2; D remains ambiguous. Specimen: memory CD4+ T cells from PBMCs. The subset here: CD45RA-negative fraction. The CDR3 DNA is TGTGCCAGCAGTTTATTTGGTTACGGGGAGCTGTTTTTT. The encoded protein is CASSLFGYGELFF.